Sequencing of this T cell receptor beta chain was carried out in a study of shared T cell receptors in the human thymus. The assay was immunoSEQ multiplex PCR, and TCRdb's table has in-frame clones only and misses some. This sample has 700,000 to 750,000 clones; approximately 85% occur once, and the top ten carry over 0.008%. V was shortened by 4 bases and J by 8 bases, with 15 bases between the two germline ends. The V gene's germline CDR1 is MNHNS and CDR2 SASEGT. CDR3 length equals 15 residues. This sample also belongs to another study, concerning human thymus T cells. Per that study: Immunologically healthy infants in Finland undergoing congenital heart defect surgery were the donors. The source of the thymus tissue was resections taken during corrective heart surgery.

Specimen: thymocytes. This chain uses TRBV6-1 with TRBJ1-6; D perhaps matches TRBD1 (5 bases). The receptor was derived from a girl under three years old with a congenital heart defect. The CDR3 sequence: CASSGRTGVDSPLHF. The CDR3 DNA follows: TGTGCCAGCAGTGGTAGGACGGGGGTGGATTCACCCCTCCACTTT.